This is a list of T cell receptor beta chains from one sample in a study of blood T cells in healthy people across ages. TCRdb used MiXCR to reprocess the 5' RACE reads, holding one entry per CDR3 protein. The profile shows hundreds of thousands of distinct CDR3 sequences, 21% of them singletons. Sample: blood. All receptors derive from a man in his 70s in good health. CDR3s leave out the opening cysteine and the closing phenylalanine or tryptophan. D genes are given only for firm matches.

D gene	CDR3 length	V gene	J gene	CDR3 protein
TRBD2	15	TRBV18	TRBJ2-5	ASSPPSASSGGETQY
-	13	TRBV12-3/TRBV12-4	TRBJ1-2	ASSLPLVLNYGYT
TRBD2	11	TRBV7-2	TRBJ2-5	ASSLERGKDVF
-	14	TRBV4-1	TRBJ2-6	ASSRQAHSGANVLT
-	11	TRBV2	TRBJ1-1	ASRDRQNTEAF
-	11	TRBV29-1	TRBJ2-4	SAEVGLQNIQY
TRBD1	15	TRBV6-1	TRBJ2-7	ASSQGTGGRRSYEQY
-	15	TRBV18	TRBJ2-1	ASSPRQVTGAYNEQF
-	12	TRBV7-9	TRBJ2-7	ASSLETAGHEQY
-	11	TRBV20-1	TRBJ1-1	SAPDPRNTEAF
-	13	TRBV14	TRBJ2-5	ASSQKIGFQETQY
-	11	TRBV5-6	TRBJ2-4	ASSTSLSHIQY
-	10	TRBV7-9	TRBJ1-1	ASSDLTGEAF
-	12	TRBV7-7	TRBJ2-1	ASSPGHGNNEQF
-	11	TRBV20-1	TRBJ2-5	SALGRDSETQY
TRBD1	14	TRBV20-1	-	SARDPGTGDGETQY
-	7	TRBV20-1	TRBJ2-1	SASTEQF
-	12	TRBV7-6	TRBJ2-5	ASSLTYSQETQY
-	13	TRBV28	TRBJ1-2	ASILLQGTNYGYT
TRBD1	13	TRBV5-8	-	ASSFDPRGRETQY
-	10	TRBV20-1	TRBJ2-3	SAGLASDTQY
-	13	TRBV21-1	TRBJ2-7	ASSKIGQGSHEQY
-	13	TRBV30	TRBJ2-3	AWSPSTYTTDTQY
-	14	TRBV18	TRBJ2-5	ASSPPSKLTGETQY
-	12	TRBV27	TRBJ2-2	ASSFLRNSGELF
-	8	TRBV20-1	TRBJ1-2	SAGDGGYT
TRBD2	11	TRBV24-1	TRBJ2-7	ATSEGTRYEQY
-	11	TRBV7-2	TRBJ2-4	ASRHYRENIQY
TRBD1	13	TRBV7-3	-	ASSQDRGAPYEQY
-	13	TRBV28	TRBJ2-7	ASSRFQGVSYEQY
TRBD1	14	TRBV28	TRBJ2-3	TSSLLLTGPTDTQY
-	9	TRBV7-9	TRBJ2-7	ASSPTDEQY
TRBD1	13	TRBV7-9	TRBJ2-3	ASSLQGSSTDTQY
-	12	TRBV5-1	TRBJ1-4	ASSLQGPNEKLF
-	12	TRBV9	TRBJ1-2	ASNLRGSNYGYT
TRBD1	15	TRBV6-5	TRBJ1-2	ASSYSFLGQGAHGYT
-	13	TRBV20-1	TRBJ2-2	SAYREGKSTGELF
TRBD2	13	TRBV2	TRBJ2-7	ASSASPSGSYEQY
-	13	TRBV20-1	TRBJ2-1	SARDRNEVWDEQF
-	12	TRBV14	TRBJ2-1	ASSQAGTYNEQF
-	14	TRBV12-3/TRBV12-4	TRBJ2-5	ASSCFRGEDQETQY
TRBD2	13	TRBV7-3	-	ASSLSGNNYNEQF
-	12	TRBV5-5	TRBJ2-5	ASSPRGLQETQY
TRBD1	13	TRBV4-1	TRBJ2-7	ASSCPGQGVYEQY
TRBD1	13	TRBV6-2/TRBV6-3	TRBJ1-5	ASSPTGGFNQPQH
TRBD1	15	TRBV18	TRBJ2-1	ASSPPIGTESYNEQF
TRBD1	13	TRBV6-1	TRBJ2-3	ASSRQGASTDTQY
TRBD2	13	TRBV29-1	-	SVVGTSGRRYEQY
-	13	TRBV20-1	TRBJ2-3	SAREGGGPSDTQY
-	12	TRBV7-2	TRBJ2-7	ASSLRVSSYEQY
-	9	TRBV2	TRBJ2-5	ASDYQETQY
TRBD2	12	TRBV6-5	TRBJ2-3	ASRLAGVADTQY
-	11	TRBV15	TRBJ2-1	ATSRDSYNEQF
-	12	TRBV2	TRBJ1-2	ASSVRGGVYGCT